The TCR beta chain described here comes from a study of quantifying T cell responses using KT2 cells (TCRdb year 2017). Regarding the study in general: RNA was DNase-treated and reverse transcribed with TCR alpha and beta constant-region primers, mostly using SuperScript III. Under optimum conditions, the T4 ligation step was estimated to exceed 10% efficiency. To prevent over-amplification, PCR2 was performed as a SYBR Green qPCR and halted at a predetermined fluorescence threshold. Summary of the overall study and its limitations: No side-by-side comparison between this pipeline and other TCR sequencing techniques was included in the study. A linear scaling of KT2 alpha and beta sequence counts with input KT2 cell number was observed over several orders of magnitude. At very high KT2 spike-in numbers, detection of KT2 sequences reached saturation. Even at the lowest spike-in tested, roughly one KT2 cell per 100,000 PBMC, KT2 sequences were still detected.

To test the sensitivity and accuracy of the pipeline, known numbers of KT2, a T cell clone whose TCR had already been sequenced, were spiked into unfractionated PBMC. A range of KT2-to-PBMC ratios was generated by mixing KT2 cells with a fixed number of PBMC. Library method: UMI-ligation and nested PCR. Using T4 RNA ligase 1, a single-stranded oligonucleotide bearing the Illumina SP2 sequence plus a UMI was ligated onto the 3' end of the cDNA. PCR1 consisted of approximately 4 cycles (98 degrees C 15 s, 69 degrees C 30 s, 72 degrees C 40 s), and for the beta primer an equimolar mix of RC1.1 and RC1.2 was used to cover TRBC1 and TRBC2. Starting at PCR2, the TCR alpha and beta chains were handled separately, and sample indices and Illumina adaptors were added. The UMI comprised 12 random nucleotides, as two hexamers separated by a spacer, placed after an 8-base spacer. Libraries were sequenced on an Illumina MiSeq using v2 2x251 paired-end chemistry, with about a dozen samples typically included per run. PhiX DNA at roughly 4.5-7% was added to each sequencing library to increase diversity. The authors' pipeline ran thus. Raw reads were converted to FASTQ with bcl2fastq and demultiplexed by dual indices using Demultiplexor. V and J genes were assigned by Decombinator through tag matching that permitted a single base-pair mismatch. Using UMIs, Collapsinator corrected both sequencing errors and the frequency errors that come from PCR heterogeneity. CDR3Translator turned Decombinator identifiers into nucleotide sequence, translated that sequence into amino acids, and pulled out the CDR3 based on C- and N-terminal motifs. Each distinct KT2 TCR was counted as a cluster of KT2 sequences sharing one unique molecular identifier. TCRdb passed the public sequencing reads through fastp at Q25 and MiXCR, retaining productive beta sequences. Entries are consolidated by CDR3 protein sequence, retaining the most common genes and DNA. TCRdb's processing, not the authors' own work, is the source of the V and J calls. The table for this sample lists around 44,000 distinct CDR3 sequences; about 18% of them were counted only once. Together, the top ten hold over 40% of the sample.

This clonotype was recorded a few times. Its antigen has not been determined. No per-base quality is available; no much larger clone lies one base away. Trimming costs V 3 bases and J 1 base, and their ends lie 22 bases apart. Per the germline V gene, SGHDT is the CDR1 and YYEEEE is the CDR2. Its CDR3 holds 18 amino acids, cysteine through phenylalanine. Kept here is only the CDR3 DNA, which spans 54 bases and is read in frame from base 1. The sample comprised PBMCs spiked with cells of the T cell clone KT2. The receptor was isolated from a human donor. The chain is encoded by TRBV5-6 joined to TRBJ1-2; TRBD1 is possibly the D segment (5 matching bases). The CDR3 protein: CASSSYWDVQLNNYGYTF. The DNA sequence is TGTGCCAGCAGCTCATATTGGGACGTGCAGCTCAATAACTATGGCTACACCTTC. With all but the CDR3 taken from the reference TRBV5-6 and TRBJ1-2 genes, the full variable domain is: DAGVTQSPTHLIKTRGQQVTLRCSPKSGHDTVSWYQQALGQGPQFIFQYYEEEERQRGNFPDRFSGHQFPNYSSELNVNALLLGDSALYLCASSSYWDVQLNNYGYTFGSGTRLTVV.